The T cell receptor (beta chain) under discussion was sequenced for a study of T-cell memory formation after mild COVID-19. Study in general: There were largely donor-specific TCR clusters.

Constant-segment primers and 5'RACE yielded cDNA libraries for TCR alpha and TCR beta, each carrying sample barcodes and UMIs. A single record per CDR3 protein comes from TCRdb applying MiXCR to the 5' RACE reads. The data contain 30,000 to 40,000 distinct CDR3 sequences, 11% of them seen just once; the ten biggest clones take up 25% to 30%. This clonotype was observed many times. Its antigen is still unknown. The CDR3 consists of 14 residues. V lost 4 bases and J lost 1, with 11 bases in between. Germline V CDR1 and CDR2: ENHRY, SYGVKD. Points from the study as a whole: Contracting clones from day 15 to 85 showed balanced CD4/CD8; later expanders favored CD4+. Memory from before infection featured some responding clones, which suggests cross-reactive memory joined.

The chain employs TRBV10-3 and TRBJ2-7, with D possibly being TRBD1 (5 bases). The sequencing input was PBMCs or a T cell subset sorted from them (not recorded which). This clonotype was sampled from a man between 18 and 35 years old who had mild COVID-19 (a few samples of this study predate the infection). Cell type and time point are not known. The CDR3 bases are TGTGCCATCAGTGCGGTCGACAGTTCCTACGAGCAGTACGTC. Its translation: CAISAVDSSYEQYV.